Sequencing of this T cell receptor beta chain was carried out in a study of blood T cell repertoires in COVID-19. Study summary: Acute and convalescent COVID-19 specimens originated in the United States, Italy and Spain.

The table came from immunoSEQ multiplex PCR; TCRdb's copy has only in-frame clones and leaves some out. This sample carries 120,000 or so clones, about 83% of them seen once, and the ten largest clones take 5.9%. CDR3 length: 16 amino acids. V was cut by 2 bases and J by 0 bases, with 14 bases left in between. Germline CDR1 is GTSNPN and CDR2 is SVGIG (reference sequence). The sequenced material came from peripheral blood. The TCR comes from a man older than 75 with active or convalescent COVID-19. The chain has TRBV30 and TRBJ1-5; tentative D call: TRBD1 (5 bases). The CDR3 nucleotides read TGTGCCTGGAGTTTTGGACAAAGTTATAGCAATCAGCCCCAGCATTTT. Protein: CAWSFGQSYSNQPQHF.